The T cell receptor beta chain described here comes from a study of vaccination and CD4 T cells after COVID-19 (dated by TCRdb to between 2021 and 2022). With respect to the entire study: In the convalescent cohort there were six males and four females, among whom were two Hispanic individuals, seven Caucasians, two Asians and one multiracial person. Culture stimuli were overlapping spike peptide pools from SARS-CoV-2 and from the common cold coronaviruses HCoV-NL63, HCoV-OC43 and HCoV-229E. The time from the second vaccine dose to post-vaccine blood sampling had a median of roughly 72 days and ranged from roughly 13 to 241 days. As controls, cultures received a CEFX viral epitope pool (the positive control), an HIV-1 Nef peptide pool (the negative control), or no peptide at all. The spike-specific CD4+ TCR repertoire was compared before and after mRNA vaccination in approximately ten COVID-19 convalescent patients and a few infection-naive healthy vaccine recipients. Participants got two doses of the Pfizer-BioNTech BNT162b2 vaccine (n=8) or two doses of the Moderna mRNA-1273 vaccine (n=2). Post-COVID blood samples from convalescent patients were collected a median of around 100 days after diagnosis, with a range of roughly 30 to 170 days.

Taken with the paper, the label for treatment or condition translates to: roughly 11-day PBMC culture with coronavirus spike peptide pools or control peptides (ViraFEST assay). The study used the ViraFEST assay, which expanded antigen-specific T cells with peptide pools and then identified expanded clonotypes by TCR sequencing. The absence of prior SARS-CoV-2 infection in healthy vaccine recipients was confirmed by negative nucleocapsid antibody tests before and after vaccination. PBMCs were cultured at around 2.2 million per well in IMDM supplemented with about 5.5% human AB serum and 9.5 to 10 IU/ml IL-2, with about 10 ug/ml peptide pools added. Half of the culture medium was replaced with fresh IL-2-containing medium on days 3 and 7. Once the cells had been in culture for 10 days, the EasySep CD4+ T cell isolation kit was used to isolate CD4+ T cells by negative selection. Ficoll-Paque Plus gradient centrifugation was used to isolate PBMCs from whole blood, and the isolated PBMCs were then either used fresh or cryopreserved at -140C. Culture conditions were generally each tested in triplicate wells.

As concerns this clonotype: The antigen it binds to is not known. One base away there is no much larger clone; base qualities are not given.

CDR1 GTSNPN and CDR2 SVGIG were looked up in the germline V gene (reference sequence). The junction shows trimming of 0 bases on V and 6 bases on J, plus 11 bases between the germline ends. The CDR3 contains 14 residues, cysteine and phenylalanine counted. Only the CDR3 DNA stays, 42 bases, in frame from base 1. What the research found in general, with its limitations: Although the median number of SARS-CoV-2-reactive clonotypes went up from roughly 19 after infection to roughly 40 after vaccination, the increase was not significant. The study included relatively few convalescent patients and did not analyze early timepoints after natural infection. Among convalescent patients, a median around 89% of the SARS-CoV-2-reactive clones seen after vaccination appeared only after vaccination, which suggests priming specific to the vaccine. In convalescent patients, nearly all vaccine-specific clones (304 of 307) were found to be mono-reactive for SARS-CoV-2 spike rather than cross-reactive with common cold coronaviruses.

Libraries were prepared through PCR. DNA from cultured CD4+ T cells was subjected to TCR sequencing with the Oncomine TCR Beta short-read assay at the Johns Hopkins FTIC core. Genomic DNA was extracted from the cultured CD4+ T cells with the QIAamp micro DNA kit. Oncomine TCR Beta libraries from cultured CD4+ T cells were pooled using unique dual indexes and sequenced on an Illumina iSeq 100. From the authors' description of their analysis: Non-productive sequences were removed, and CDR3s not starting with C, not ending with F or W, or shorter than 7 amino acids were discarded. The MANAFEST web application identified antigen-specific clonotypes by comparing peptide-stimulated wells against reference wells and other culture wells. For a clone to be called positive, the clone needed an FDR below 0.05, an odds ratio above 5, and a productive frequency above 0.1% in at least two of three replicate wells. Clonotypes that were significantly expanded in both SARS-CoV-2 spike wells and at least one common cold coronavirus spike condition were defined as cross-reactive. Similarity between CDR3 sequences was evaluated in R version 3.6.1 using Levenshtein distances (stringdist) and unrooted phylogenetic trees (ape). Starting from the raw public reads, TCRdb applied fastp trimming at Q25, assembled clones with MiXCR and retained in-frame beta chains. Under each unique CDR3 protein, matching rows form one entry showing the most common genes and DNA. The V and J calls and clone size are TCRdb's, not the authors'. Present in this sample are more than 25,000 distinct CDR3 sequences, about 60% of which were seen just once. The ten largest clonotypes hold about a sixth of the sample.

The sequences come from CD4+ T cells from blood, cultured in vitro, collected after SARS-CoV-2 vaccination. This receptor chain uses TRBV30 and TRBJ1-4; TRBD1 is perhaps the D gene, given 6 matching bases. This receptor was obtained from a human donor who received a COVID-19 vaccine. The nucleotides read TGTGCCTGGAGTGTTACAGGGTGGGATGAAAAACTGTTTTTT. Its protein product is CAWSVTGWDEKLFF.